This T cell receptor beta chain came from a study of shared clonotypes between healthy human individuals. Study in general: Each donor's CD4 naive and CD4 memory cells filled three plates apiece, CD8 naive two, and CD8 memory one.

Assay: immunoSEQ multiplex PCR; the TCRdb copy retains only in-frame clones and omits some. This table holds approximately 340,000 clones, approximately 79% found once. The CDR3 loop spans 13 amino acids. Germline V gives CDR1 SGHRS, CDR2 YFSETQ. V lost 3 bases and J 4 bases, leaving 8 bases between the germline ends. The specimen sequenced was memory CD4+ T cells sorted from blood. Subset defined: CD45RA-negative fraction. This TCR derives from a man younger than 40 in good health. The chain has TRBV5-1 and TRBJ2-1, with D perhaps TRBD1 (6 bases). The CDR3 reads CASSWDIYNEQFF. The DNA of the CDR3 is TGCGCCAGCAGCTGGGACATATACAATGAGCAGTTCTTC.